This T cell receptor (beta chain) was profiled in a study of blood T cell repertoires in COVID-19. Study context: From the United States, Italy and Spain came samples of acute and convalescent COVID-19.

In the study's own analysis: Amplification of reference gene primers provided the estimated nucleated cell counts. Here immunoSEQ multiplex PCR was the method, and the copy in TCRdb shows in-frame clones only, minus some. V, J and clone size are taken as reported in that table, and D and trimming were inferred from the DNA itself. This sample has around 100,000 clones, with around two thirds found just once. Germline CDR1 and CDR2: SEHNR and FQNEAQ (reference sequence). The V gene lost 5 bases and the J gene lost 4 bases, with 20 bases spanning the gap. The CDR3 runs to 16 residues. This sequence was found in a man between 65 and 85 years old with COVID-19, enrolled during active disease. The genes are TRBV7-9 and TRBJ1-1; tentatively, D is TRBD1 (5 bases). Sample: peripheral blood. The CDR3 sequence: CASSQLLQGSGTEAFF. In nucleotides, the CDR3 is TGTGCCAGCAGCCAACTCCTCCAGGGTTCGGGCACTGAAGCTTTCTTT.